This T cell receptor (beta chain) was sequenced in a study of OX40 agonist ivuxolimab in advanced cancers. Assay used: immunoSEQ multiplex PCR; TCRdb lists only in-frame clones, some missing. The sample includes roughly 8,000 clones, approximately 73% of them seen just once. The CDR3 runs 17 residues. Trimming removed 4 bases at V and 5 bases at J, with 20 bases between. Germline assignment: CDR1 SGHDN and CDR2 FVKESK. This TCR derives from an adult with an advanced solid tumor such as melanoma, head and neck, liver or kidney cancer. Sequenced material: CD4+ or CD8+ T cells sorted from blood, taken in a trial of the OX40 agonist ivuxolimab. This sequence joins TRBV14 and TRBJ2-2; D is possibly TRBD2 (6 bases). For the CDR3, the DNA is TGTGCCAGCAGCCGCCGATACCGGGGGATTGTTACCGGGGAGCTGTTTTTT. It translates to CASSRRYRGIVTGELFF.